This T cell receptor beta chain was recovered during a study of blood T cells in healthy people across ages. Total RNA amounts of at least 5 micrograms were extracted per sample. Regarding the study as a whole: From one million sequenced T cells, diversity estimates were lower bounds. Long-lived donors had more naive CD4+ cells and higher diversity than aged donors.

V shed 2 bases and J 5 bases; nucleotides not matched to a gene: 3. CDR3 length equals 14 residues. Per germline, CDR1 SGHRS and CDR2 YFSETQ. Alongside a J-beta primer mix, a sample-barcoded 5' primer served in a second PCR lasting about 7 to 12 cycles. Every cDNA molecule bore a tag from a template-switch adaptor containing 12 random nucleotides. TCRdb re-derived calls from the 5' RACE reads in MiXCR, one entry per CDR3 protein. The sample includes some 900,000 distinct CDR3 sequences, about 48% of them seen just once. This clonotype has just a few counts. Its antigen is currently unknown. This TCR came from a man under 40 in good health. This rearrangement joins TRBV5-1 to TRBJ2-1, with 8 positions matching TRBD2. Sequencing was performed on blood. The CDR3: CASSFAGGNNEQFF. The CDR3 coding sequence is TGCGCCAGCAGCTTCGCGGGGGGCAACAATGAGCAGTTCTTC.